This T cell receptor beta chain was obtained from a study of cytomegalovirus exposure and HLA in healthy donors. For the study at large: Earlier, 150 million to 200 million T cells were analyzed, and approximately 110 million unique TCR beta sequences were found among them. Samples from HLA-typed donors yielded around 79 million unique TCRs in an early data release.

In the case of this clone: Antigen: not known.

Study-wide findings and caveats: HLA restriction was apparent for most CMV-associated TCR beta chains in a later analysis.

After removal of 2 bases from V and 2 bases from J, the junction contained 8 bases not matched to a gene. CDR1 and CDR2 from the germline V gene are MNHEY and SMNVEV (reference sequence). The CDR3 contains 16 residues. Researchers ran the PCR with 60 Vbeta and 13 Jbeta primers. This table comes from immunoSEQ multiplex PCR, and its TCRdb copy is limited to in-frame clones, with some not included. Counted here are around 140,000 clones, about four fifths occurring once; the ten biggest clones make up roughly 1.1%. Nominally healthy donors were sampled, though unrecorded immune exposures were likely. The specimen sequenced was PBMCs. The chain recombines TRBV27 with TRBJ2-5, with TRBD1 identical over 7 bases. The receptor was isolated from a male donor in good health and CMV-seronegative. Here the CDR3 DNA reads TGTGCCAGCAGTTTAAAGACAGGGCGCGGTCAAGAGACCCAGTACTTC. The encoded protein is CASSLKTGRGQETQYF.